These 31 T cell receptor beta chains were all obtained from the same sample, sequenced in a study of T cell responses to AZD1222 COVID-19 vaccine (dated by TCRdb to the early 2020s). The library was built by means of the immunoSEQ multiplex PCR assay. TCRdb's version of the immuneACCESS table is confined to in-frame rearrangements and falls short of the full clone set. An unresolved V gene accounts for under half of the shortfall where checked; the remainder is of unknown origin. This sample lists 120,000 or so clones; around 92% were detected once. Jointly, the top ten make up approximately 1% of the sample. The time point label corresponds to: baseline before first vaccination. Sequences were derived from peripheral blood, sampled on day 0 of AZD1222 vaccination. These receptors were collected from an adult in good health.

Here the CDR3 DNA reads TGTGCCAGCAGCTTAGGGTCCCTTAACTATGGCTACACCTTC. Translation gives CASSLGSLNYGYTF. This chain links TRBV13 with TRBJ1-2; D unclear. V lost 0 bases and J lost 1, with 6 bases in between. The germline CDR1 and CDR2 sequences are PRHDT and FYEKMQ (reference sequence). This CDR3 is 14 amino acids long.

This clone was recorded a few times. The chain couples TRBV28 to TRBJ1-5; 8 nucleotides line up with TRBD1. The CDR3 is 15 amino acids. The ends lost 5 bases at V and 5 bases at J; junction bases unmatched: 8. In germline, CDR1 is MDHEN, CDR2 SYDVKM. The CDR3 loop reads CASSPAAGGDQPQHF. The DNA for the CDR3 is TGTGCCAGCAGTCCTGCGGCAGGGGGCGATCAGCCCCAGCATTTT.

The rearrangement joins TRBV27 to TRBJ2-1, with TRBD2 matching 9 bases. Germline CDR1 reads MNHEY; CDR2 reads SMNVEV (reference sequence). The CDR3 runs to 16 residues. The V and J ends lost 6 bases and 0 bases, in that order; junction bases with no gene match: 6. This CDR3 is CASSPTSGPSYNEQFF. The CDR3 nucleotides are TGTGCCAGCAGCCCTACTAGCGGGCCCTCCTACAATGAGCAGTTCTTC.

The V and J genes are TRBV5-1 and TRBJ2-2; TRBD1 aligns across 7 bases. Germline CDR1 reads SGHRS; CDR2 reads YFSETQ. After removal of 0 bases from V and 3 bases from J, the junction contained 2 bases not matched to a gene. The CDR3 consists of 15 residues. CDR3 amino acids: CASSLEGADTGELFF. Here the CDR3 DNA reads TGCGCCAGCAGCTTGGAGGGGGCAGACACCGGGGAGCTGTTTTTT.

The rearrangement links TRBV2 to TRBJ2-2, with D unresolved. V was trimmed by 4 bases and J by 6 bases, leaving 6 bases between them. CDR1 and CDR2 from the germline V gene are SNHLY and FYNNEI. This CDR3 has 12 residues. For the CDR3, the DNA is TGTGCCAGCAGTGTCCCCCCCGGGGAGCTGTTTTTT. It encodes CASSVPPGELFF. The whole variable domain, filled in from reference TRBV2 and TRBJ2-2, reads EPEVTQTPSHQVTQMGQEVILRCVPISNHLYFYWYRQILGQKVEFLVSFYNNEISEKSEIFDDQFSVERPDGSNFTLKIRSTKLEDSAMYFCASSVPPGELFFGEGSRLTVL.

This clone came up a few times. The chain carries TRBV7-9 and TRBJ1-2; D perhaps matches TRBD1 (5 bases). The CDR3 is 15 amino acids. CDR1 and CDR2 from the germline V gene are SEHNR and FQNEAQ (reference sequence). V lost 1 base and J lost 6, with 15 bases in between. The CDR3 coding sequence is TGTGCCAGCAGCTTAGGCCCGACAGAGAACAATGGCTACACCTTC. Residues: CASSLGPTENNGYTF.

This chain joins TRBV13 and TRBJ1-1; D not resolved. This CDR3 contains 15 residues. Germline V gene lookup returns CDR1 PRHDT and CDR2 FYEKMQ (reference sequence). V gave up 0 bases and J gave up 3 bases, with 11 bases separating them. CDR3 DNA: TGTGCCAGCAGCTTAGGCGGCAGCCAATACACTGAAGCTTTCTTT. As protein: CASSLGGSQYTEAFF.

The chain joins TRBV5-1 to TRBJ1-6; D is perhaps TRBD1 (6 bases). The CDR3 contains 16 residues. CDR1 and CDR2 (germline): SGHRS, YFSETQ. Trimming took 0 bases from V and 7 from J, leaving 14 bases between them. The DNA of the CDR3 is TGCGCCAGCAGCTTGGATGGGCCAGGGGTAAATTCACCCCTCCACTTT. Amino acids: CASSLDGPGVNSPLHF.

J is TRBJ2-2 and V is TRBV9; TRBD2 matches at 8 bases. After removal of 6 bases from V and 1 base from J, the junction contained 8 bases not matched to a gene. Germline loops: CDR1 SGDLS, CDR2 YYNGEE. The CDR3 loop spans 16 amino acids. Here the CDR3 DNA reads TGTGCCAGCAATCTTCCTAGCGGGCTGAACACCGGGGAGCTGTTTTTT. Its protein product is CASNLPSGLNTGELFF.

The CDR3 nucleotides are TGTGCCAGCAGCGTGCGGGACAGGGGGCGTTTAAAAACCGGGGAGCTGTTTTTT. This sequence encodes CASSVRDRGRLKTGELFF. The chain links TRBV5-4 to TRBJ2-2; 12 nucleotides match TRBD1. The CDR3 contains 18 residues. The V gene's germline CDR1 is SGHNT and CDR2 YYREEE (reference sequence). The trim removed 4 bases at V and 5 bases at J, leaving 12 bases unmatched.

The gene calls are TRBV28 and TRBJ2-5; the match to TRBD1 covers 7 bases. This CDR3 is built from 15 residues. Per the germline V gene, CDR1 is MDHEN and CDR2 is SYDVKM. Trimming removed 5 bases from V and 5 bases from J; junction bases left unmatched: 11. CDR3 sequence (DNA): TGTGCCAGCAGTGAAAAACCACAGGGGTGGGAGACCCAGTACTTC. Amino acids: CASSEKPQGWETQYF.

The chain joins TRBV2 to TRBJ1-4; 12 bases map to TRBD1. The germline gives CDR1 SNHLY, CDR2 FYNNEI. The CDR3 consists of 16 residues. Trimming removed 7 bases from V and 4 bases from J; junction bases left unmatched: 7. CDR3 nucleotide sequence: TGTGCCAGCAACCGGGACAGGGGGCCCGGTAATGAAAAACTGTTTTTT. The encoded protein is CASNRDRGPGNEKLFF.

The chain links TRBV7-3 to TRBJ1-1, with D uncertain. The germline V gene encodes CDR1 SGHTA and CDR2 FQGTGA. CDR3 length: 13 amino acids. Trimming left V 2 bases short and J 0 bases short, with 4 bases between. The CDR3 coding sequence is TGTGCCAGCAGCTTACAACTGAACACTGAAGCTTTCTTT. It is translated as CASSLQLNTEAFF.

Remarks on this clone: Different DNA sequences within this sample yield the same CDR3. The chain carries TRBV19 and TRBJ1-5, with D perhaps matching TRBD1 (5 bases). Germline V gives CDR1 LNHDA, CDR2 SQIVND (reference sequence). This CDR3 comprises 13 residues. Trimming left V 1 base short and J 5 bases short, with 6 bases between. CDR3 protein: CASSIGRDQPQHF. CDR3 sequence (DNA): TGTGCCAGTAGTATAGGCAGGGATCAGCCCCAGCATTTT.

This chain links TRBV7-8 with TRBJ1-1; maybe TRBD1 (5 bases). Per germline, CDR1 SGHVS and CDR2 FQNEAQ. Trimming left V 5 bases short and J 1 base short, with 17 bases between. This CDR3 has 16 residues. CDR3 amino acids: CASSLRRGLGNTEAFF. In nucleotides, the CDR3 is TGTGCCAGCAGCCTTCGACGGGGGTTGGGGAACACTGAAGCTTTCTTT.

The chain is built from TRBV2 and TRBJ2-7; a weak D match, TRBD1 (5 bases). The CDR3 contains 13 residues. CDR1 is SNHLY, CDR2 FYNNEI, per germline. V lost 3 bases to trimming and J lost 4 bases, with 10 bases between them. In DNA form, the CDR3 reads TGTGCCAGCAGTGACGGCAGGGTTTACGAGCAGTACTTC. It specifies CASSDGRVYEQYF.

This rearrangement joins TRBV27 to TRBJ1-5; D might be TRBD1 (6 bases). CDR3 length equals 14 residues. The V gene lost 4 bases and the J gene lost 8 bases, with 15 bases spanning the gap. From germline, CDR1 is MNHEY and CDR2 SMNVEV (reference sequence). The CDR3 sequence is CASSWLGAGEPQHF. CDR3 sequence (DNA): TGTGCCAGCAGTTGGCTCGGGGCAGGGGAGCCCCAGCATTTT.

The CDR3 protein is CASSEKGRGDYGYTF. The CDR3 DNA sequence: TGTGCCAGCAGTGAAAAAGGCCGAGGTGACTATGGCTACACCTTC. V usage is TRBV5-6 and J usage is TRBJ1-2; D remains unclear. The V gene's germline CDR1 is SGHDT and CDR2 YYEEEE. This CDR3 is 15 amino acids long. With 5 bases removed from V and 3 bases from J, the gap between germline ends came to 17 bases.

The chain combines TRBV9 with TRBJ2-1, with 11 positions matching TRBD2. The CDR3 is 16 residues long. J gave up 4 bases and V 4 bases, and 7 bases lay outside the gene matches. Germline loops: CDR1 SGDLS, CDR2 YYNGEE. This CDR3 reads CASSPGLAGTYNEQFF. CDR3 sequence (DNA): TGTGCCAGCAGCCCAGGACTAGCGGGTACTTACAATGAGCAGTTCTTC.

This chain links TRBV28 with TRBJ1-3; TRBD1 is a possible D gene (6 bases). Germline V gene sequence: CDR1 MDHEN, CDR2 SYDVKM. V lost 4 bases and J lost 1, with 20 bases in between. The CDR3 is made up of 18 amino acids. CDR3 loop: CASSSGGDGGLSGNTIYF. In nucleotides, the CDR3 is TGTGCCAGCAGTTCTGGGGGCGACGGGGGCCTATCTGGAAACACCATATATTTT.

The DNA of the CDR3 is TGTGCCACCAGCGCCCCGGGACAGGGGCTGAATGAGCAGTTCTTC. Its translation is CATSAPGQGLNEQFF. This chain uses TRBV24-1 with TRBJ2-1; 10 nucleotides align to TRBD1. The CDR3 covers 15 residues. CDR1 and CDR2 (germline): KGHDR, SFDVKD. V was clipped by 7 bases and J by 7 bases; unmatched bases: 9.

This rearrangement joins TRBV25-1 to TRBJ1-1, with D perhaps TRBD1 (6 bases). V lost 2 bases to trimming and J lost 6 bases, with 16 bases between them. Germline-derived CDR1 and CDR2 are MGHDK and SYGVNS. CDR3 size: 15 residues. The CDR3, as DNA: TGTGCCAGCAGTGAAAAAGTACAGGGAAGGGCTGAAGCTTTCTTT. Its translation: CASSEKVQGRAEAFF.

The chain has TRBV2 and TRBJ1-2; unclear D gene. V was cut by 3 bases and J by 8 bases, with 19 bases left in between. CDR1 and CDR2 from the germline V gene are SNHLY and FYNNEI. The CDR3 sequence is 15 residues long. The CDR3 bases are TGTGCCAGCAGTGAGGTGATCCCTTTATTGGCCGGCTACACCTTC. Protein product: CASSEVIPLLAGYTF.

This sequence joins TRBV5-1 and TRBJ2-7; maybe TRBD2 (6 bases). This CDR3 region has 16 residues. The germline gives CDR1 SGHRS, CDR2 YFSETQ. V lost 1 base and J 5 bases, leaving 19 bases between the germline ends. The CDR3 DNA sequence: TGCGCCAGCAGCTTGTTGGGCCGGGGACTCGGGGACGAGCAGTACTTC. It translates to CASSLLGRGLGDEQYF. Filled out from reference TRBV5-1 and TRBJ2-7, the complete variable domain reads KAGVTQTPRYLIKTRGQQVTLSCSPISGHRSVSWYQQTPGQGLQFLFEYFSETQRNKGNFPGRFSGRQFSNSRSEMNVSTLELGDSALYLCASSLLGRGLGDEQYFGPGTRLTVT.

The chain links TRBV28 to TRBJ1-2, with D uncertain. The germline gives CDR1 MDHEN, CDR2 SYDVKM. Trimming removed 3 bases from V and 4 bases from J, with 6 bases in between. This CDR3 is 12 amino acids long. In DNA form, the CDR3 reads TGTGCCAGCAGTTTTGATGGCTATGGCTACACCTTC. As protein: CASSFDGYGYTF.

As concerns this clone: It is likely a read error, because the conserved phenylalanine at the end of the CDR3 is missing. No DNA is shown, since the ends of the CDR3 on it are uncertain; the CDR3 is the one TCRdb lists. The chain carries TRBV6-6 and TRBJ2-4; the D call TRBD2 from the table was never checked on the DNA. The germline CDR1 and CDR2 sequences are MNHNY and SVGAGI (reference sequence). The CDR3 is 15 amino acids in total, end residues counted. Here the CDR3 reads CASSGTSGTRQSFDV.

Note on this clone: Just one base apart from a much larger clone, this may be a read error. This chain uses TRBV6-5 with TRBJ1-2; perhaps TRBD1 as D (6 bases). The CDR3 has 12 amino acids. Trimming stripped 6 bases from V and 3 bases from J, with 8 bases between. The germline V gene encodes CDR1 MNHEY and CDR2 SVGAGI. This CDR3 is CASSPGDYGYTF. As DNA, the CDR3 is TGTGCCAGCAGCCCAGGGGACTATGGCTACACCTTC.

The genes are TRBV12-5 and TRBJ1-3, with D possibly matching TRBD1 (6 bases). The CDR3 consists of 18 residues. Per the germline V gene, CDR1 is LGHNT and CDR2 is FRNRAP. Trimming removed 9 bases from V and 4 bases from J, with 28 bases in between. The CDR3 nucleotides read TGTGCTAGCACCCCGGGGGGACCGACAGGCGGAATAGGAAACACCATATATTTT. This translates into CASTPGGPTGGIGNTIYF.

The V gene is TRBV3-1 (or the pseudogene TRBV3-2), the J gene TRBJ2-5, with 10 bases lining up with TRBD2. This CDR3 is 17 amino acids long. The trim removed 4 bases at V and 5 bases at J, leaving 13 bases unmatched. Germline values: CDR1 LGHDT, CDR2 YNNKEL (reference sequence). The CDR3 spells CASSPSGSGRAWETQYF. CDR3 nucleotides: TGTGCCAGCAGCCCGTCGGGGAGCGGGAGGGCCTGGGAGACCCAGTACTTC.

The genes are TRBV19 and TRBJ1-3; TRBD1 aligns across 8 bases. This CDR3 contains 15 residues. V shed 6 bases, J shed 3 bases, and the junction held 7 bases outside the gene matches. CDR1 is LNHDA and CDR2 is SQIVND in the germline V gene (reference sequence). The CDR3 DNA is TGTGCCAGTAGCCACAGGGGGGTCCTTGGAAACACCATATATTTT. Protein product: CASSHRGVLGNTIYF.

The rearrangement joins TRBV7-8 to TRBJ1-1; D ambiguous. This CDR3 is built from 15 residues. V dropped 5 bases and J dropped 2 bases, with 15 bases sitting between them. Per the germline V gene, CDR1 is SGHVS and CDR2 is FQNEAQ. The CDR3 DNA follows: TGTGCCAGCAGCCCTAAACGATTATCAAACACTGAAGCTTTCTTT. Translating it yields CASSPKRLSNTEAFF.